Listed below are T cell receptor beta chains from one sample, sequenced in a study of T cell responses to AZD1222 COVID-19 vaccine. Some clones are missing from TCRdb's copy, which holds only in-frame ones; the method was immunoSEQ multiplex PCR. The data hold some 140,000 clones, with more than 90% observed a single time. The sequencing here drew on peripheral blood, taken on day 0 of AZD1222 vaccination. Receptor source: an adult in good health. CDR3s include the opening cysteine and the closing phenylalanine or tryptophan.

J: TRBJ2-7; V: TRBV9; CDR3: CASSPPSSSGTYEQYF
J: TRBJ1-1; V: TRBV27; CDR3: CASTPAQGDTEAFF
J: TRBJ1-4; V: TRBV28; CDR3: CASRASNEKLFF
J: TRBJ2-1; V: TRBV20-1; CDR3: CSASSRTQFF
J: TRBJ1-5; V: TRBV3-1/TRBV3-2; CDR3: CASSQSASGGNQPQHF
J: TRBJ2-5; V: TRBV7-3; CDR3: CASSLGTGGETQYF
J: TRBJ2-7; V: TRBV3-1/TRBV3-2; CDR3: CASSLEGRFYEQYF
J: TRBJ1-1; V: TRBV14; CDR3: CASSQEGGTEAFF
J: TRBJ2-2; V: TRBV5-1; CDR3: CASSQTGSGELFF
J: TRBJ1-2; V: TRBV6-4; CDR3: CASSDPTGNYGYTF
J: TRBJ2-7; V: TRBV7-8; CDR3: CASSYTYEQYF
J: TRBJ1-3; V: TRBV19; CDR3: CASTTLGTVGNTIYF
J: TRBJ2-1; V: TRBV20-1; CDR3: CSASDGKYNEQFF
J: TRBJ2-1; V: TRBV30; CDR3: CAWSVDTIAFF
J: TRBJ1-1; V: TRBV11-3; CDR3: CASSQDRGTEAFF
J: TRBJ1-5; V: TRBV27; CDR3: CASSLREGGQPQHF
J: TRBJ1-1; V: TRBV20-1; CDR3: CSASSDRSREAFF
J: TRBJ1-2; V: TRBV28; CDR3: CASSLRGDDYGYTF
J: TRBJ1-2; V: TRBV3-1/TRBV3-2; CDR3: CASSQDVQDDGYTF
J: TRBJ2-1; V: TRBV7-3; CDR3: CASGVTYNEQFF
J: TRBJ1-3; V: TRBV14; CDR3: CASSQDRGPGNTIYF